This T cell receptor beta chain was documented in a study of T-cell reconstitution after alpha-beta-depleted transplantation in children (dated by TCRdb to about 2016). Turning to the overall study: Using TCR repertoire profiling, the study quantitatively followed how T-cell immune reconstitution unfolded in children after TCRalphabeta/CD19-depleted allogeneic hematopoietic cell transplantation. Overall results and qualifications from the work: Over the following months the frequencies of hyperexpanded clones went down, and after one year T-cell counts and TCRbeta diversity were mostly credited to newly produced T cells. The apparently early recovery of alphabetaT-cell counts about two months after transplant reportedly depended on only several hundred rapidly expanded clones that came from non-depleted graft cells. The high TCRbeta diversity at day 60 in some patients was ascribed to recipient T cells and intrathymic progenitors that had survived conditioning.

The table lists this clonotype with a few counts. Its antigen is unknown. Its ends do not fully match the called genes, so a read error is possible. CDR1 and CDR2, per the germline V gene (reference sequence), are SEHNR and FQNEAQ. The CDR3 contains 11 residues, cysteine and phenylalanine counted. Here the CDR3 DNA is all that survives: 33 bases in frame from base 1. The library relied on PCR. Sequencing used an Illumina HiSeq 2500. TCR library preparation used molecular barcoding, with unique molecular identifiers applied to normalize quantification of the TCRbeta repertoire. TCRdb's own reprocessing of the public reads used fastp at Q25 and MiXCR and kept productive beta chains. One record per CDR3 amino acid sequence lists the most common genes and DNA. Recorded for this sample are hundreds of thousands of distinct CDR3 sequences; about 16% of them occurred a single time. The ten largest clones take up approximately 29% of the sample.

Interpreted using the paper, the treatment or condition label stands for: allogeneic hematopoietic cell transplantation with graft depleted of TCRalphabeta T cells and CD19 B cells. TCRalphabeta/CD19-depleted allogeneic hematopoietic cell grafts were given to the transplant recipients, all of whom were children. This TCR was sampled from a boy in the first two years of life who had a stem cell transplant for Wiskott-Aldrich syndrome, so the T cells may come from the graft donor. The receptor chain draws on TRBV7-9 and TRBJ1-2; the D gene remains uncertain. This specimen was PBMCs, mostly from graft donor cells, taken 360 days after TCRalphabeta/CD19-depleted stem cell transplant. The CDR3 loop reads CASSLDPVVFF. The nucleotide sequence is TGTGCCAGCAGCTTAGACCCCGTAGTTTTCTTC.